This note documents a single T cell receptor beta chain sequence. The entry originates in a study of T cell changes during pregnancy in multiple sclerosis. Looked up from germline, CDR1 is MDHEN and CDR2 is SYDVKM. V lost 3 bases and J lost 1; bases outside the gene matches: 4. The CDR3 runs 16 residues. Clones were sequenced by immunoSEQ multiplex PCR, and TCRdb holds only the in-frame ones, with some missing. The table shows roughly 48,000 clones, with roughly 92% occurring only once. Specimen: CD4+ T cells from peripheral blood mononuclear cells, collected in the second trimester of pregnancy. The clonotype was recovered from a female donor in good health, enrolled as a control in a pregnancy study. The chain joins TRBV28 to TRBJ1-5; TRBD1 agrees at 9 bases. This CDR3 is CASSLGTGLSNQPQHF. CDR3 bases: TGTGCCAGCAGTTTGGGGACAGGGTTAAGCAATCAGCCCCAGCATTTT.